The 19 T cell receptor beta chains reported below all come from one sample, sequenced in a study of human T cells and chemical hapten exposure. TCRdb independently ran MiXCR on the RACE reads; one entry per CDR3 protein. The sample has a few hundred thousand distinct CDR3 sequences; 4.8% are singletons. Documented time point: patch test 1, 2 weeks after DPC sensitization. Treatment of the sample: therapeutic diphenylcyclopropenone sensitization with weekly scalp DPC. Sequenced here: whole blood, sampled in connection with sensitization to the hapten diphenylcyclopropenone (DPC). The receptors stem from a woman aged 45-65 years with alopecia areata. Some clones in this sample may be carry-over from other donors' samples.

The CDR3 bases are TGTGCCAGCAGCCCCCTAGGTGGCGGGAAGGGTTTGGATACGCAGTATTTT. As protein: CASSPLGGGKGLDTQYF. The J gene is TRBJ2-3, the V gene TRBV12-3 or TRBV12-4; perhaps TRBD2 as D (6 bases). The CDR3 is 17 residues long. The germline V and J ends were trimmed by 6 bases and 6 bases, with 25 bases remaining between them.

This clonotype was counted ten times or more. The rearrangement links TRBV29-1 to TRBJ1-2; no firm D call. The length of the CDR3 is 14 residues. Germline-derived CDR1 and CDR2 are SQVTM and ANQGSEA. Deletions cut 0 bases from V and 4 bases from J, with 12 bases between. The CDR3 region is CSVEDRSTGYGYTF. In DNA form, the CDR3 reads TGCAGCGTTGAAGATCGGTCGACCGGCTATGGCTACACCTTC. Supplemented by reference TRBV29-1 and TRBJ1-2, the full variable domain reads SAVISQKPSRDICQRGTSLTIQCQVDSQVTMMFWYRQQPGQSLTLIATANQGSEATYESGFVIDKFPISRPNLTFSTLTVSNMSPEDSSIYLCSVEDRSTGYGYTFGSGTRLTVV.

This clonotype has at least ten counts. This rearrangement joins TRBV6-6 to TRBJ2-7; D might be TRBD2 (5 bases). Trimming pared 4 bases from V and 5 bases from J, leaving 12 bases between. Germline CDR1 and CDR2: MNHNY and SVGAGI (reference sequence). This CDR3 has 13 residues. In DNA, the CDR3 is TGTGCCAGCAGTTTGAGGGCTTCGGACGAGCAGTACTTC. This codes for CASSLRASDEQYF.

Ten or more counts support this clonotype. V is TRBV28 and J is TRBJ2-3; 7 bases align to TRBD2. Germline V lookup: CDR1 MDHEN, CDR2 SYDVKM. Trimming removed 3 bases from V and 13 bases from J; junction bases left unmatched: 7. CDR3 length: 12 amino acids. CDR3 sequence (DNA): TGTGCCAGCAGTTTGGTGGGCGGGAGAAAGTATTTT. This translates into CASSLVGGRKYF.

This clonotype has just a few counts. This chain connects TRBV27 to TRBJ2-6; D possibly corresponds to TRBD1 (6 bases). The CDR3 has 16 residues. Trimming shortened V by 6 bases and J by 4 bases, and 16 bases separated the two germline ends. Germline loops: CDR1 MNHEY, CDR2 SMNVEV (reference sequence). CDR3 coding DNA: TGTGCCAGCAGGACACCCACAGGGTTGGGGGCCAACGTCCTGACTTTC. It encodes CASRTPTGLGANVLTF.

This clonotype occurred many times. The V call is TRBV2, the J call TRBJ1-4, with D maybe TRBD1 (5 bases). Germline CDR1 is SNHLY and CDR2 is FYNNEI. This CDR3 has 12 amino acids. The V gene lost 6 bases and the J gene lost 8 bases, with 10 bases spanning the gap. CDR3 amino acids: CASRLGVEKLFF. CDR3 nucleotides: TGTGCCAGCAGATTGGGGGTGGAAAAACTGTTTTTT.

This clonotype came up many times. The V and J genes are TRBV30 and TRBJ2-1; 14 bases map to TRBD2. The germline gives CDR1 GTSNPN, CDR2 SVGIG (reference sequence). The CDR3 has 15 amino acids. Losses at the gene ends were 0 bases for V and 7 bases for J; bases not matched to a gene: 2. The CDR3 nucleotides are TGTGCCTGGAGTGTAGGGACTAGCGGGAGTAATGAGCAGTTCTTC. It is translated as CAWSVGTSGSNEQFF.

In this sample, this clonotype turned up many times. V usage is TRBV12-3 or TRBV12-4 and J usage is TRBJ2-4; D not resolved. The CDR3 has 13 residues. V lost 0 bases, J lost 8 bases, and 8 bases lay in between. The CDR3 loop reads CASSLAPEYIQYF. The DNA of the CDR3 is TGTGCCAGCAGTTTAGCGCCCGAGTACATTCAGTACTTC.

V is TRBV4-2 and J is TRBJ1-2; tentative D call: TRBD1 (5 bases). CDR1 and CDR2 (germline): LGHNA, YNFKEQ. V was clipped by 0 bases and J by 5 bases, with 19 bases between them. There are 17 residues in the CDR3. CDR3 amino acids: CASSQDLKGLGAYGYTF. CDR3 nucleotide sequence: TGTGCCAGCAGCCAAGATCTTAAGGGGTTGGGAGCATATGGCTACACCTTC.

This chain joins TRBV9 and TRBJ2-2; 16 nucleotides align to TRBD2. Germline CDR1 is SGDLS and CDR2 is YYNGEE. V lost 4 bases, J lost 4 bases, and 13 bases stayed unmatched. The CDR3 runs to 20 residues. Here the CDR3 DNA reads TGTGCCAGCAGCCCCCTGGGACTAGCGGGGGGGCGGTCGCTCACCGGGGAGCTGTTTTTT. Translation: CASSPLGLAGGRSLTGELFF.

This clonotype was recorded at least ten times. The rearrangement joins TRBV7-9 to TRBJ1-3; 8 bases align to TRBD1. The CDR3 extends over 16 amino acids. The J segment lost 4 bases and the V segment lost 4 bases, leaving 9 bases of the junction unmatched. The germline gives CDR1 SEHNR, CDR2 FQNEAQ (reference sequence). The CDR3 DNA sequence: TGTGCCAGCAGCTCATCGACAGGGGTGAAGGGAAACACCATATATTTT. Translation: CASSSSTGVKGNTIYF. The whole variable domain, filled in from reference TRBV7-9 and TRBJ1-3, reads DTGVSQNPRHKITKRGQNVTFRCDPISEHNRLYWYRQTLGQGPEFLTYFQNEAQLEKSRLLSDRFSAERPKGSFSTLEIQRTEQGDSAMYLCASSSSTGVKGNTIYFGEGSWLTVV.

In this sample, this clonotype turned up many times. This chain connects TRBV7-9 to TRBJ2-1; D gene unclear. The CDR3 is 14 amino acids. The V gene's germline CDR1 is SEHNR and CDR2 FQNEAQ (reference sequence). V was shortened by 5 bases and J by 4 bases, with 12 bases between the two germline ends. CDR3 sequence: CASSPNLGYNEQFF. The CDR3 coding sequence is TGTGCCAGCAGCCCAAACCTCGGATACAATGAGCAGTTCTTC.

The gene calls are TRBV6-2 or TRBV6-3 and TRBJ1-1; no clear D gene. The germline CDR1 and CDR2 sequences are MNHEY and SVGEGT. The CDR3 covers 19 residues. Trimming removed 1 base at V and 5 bases at J, with 26 bases between. In DNA, the CDR3 is TGTGCCAGCAGTTACTTAGGGCTGGTAGGTACGGCTGGTCGGACTGAAGCTTTCTTT. Residues: CASSYLGLVGTAGRTEAFF.

This clonotype was recorded at least ten times. The chain combines TRBV6-2 or TRBV6-3 with TRBJ2-5; D is ambiguous. V dropped 0 bases and J dropped 4 bases, with 9 bases sitting between them. This CDR3 comprises 14 residues. Germline CDR1 is MNHEY and CDR2 is SVGEGT. The CDR3: CASSYSSIRETQYF. CDR3 bases: TGTGCCAGCAGTTACTCGAGTATTCGAGAGACCCAGTACTTC.

The rearrangement joins TRBV20-1 to TRBJ2-2, with D perhaps TRBD2 (5 bases). The germline CDR1 and CDR2 sequences are DFQATT and SNEGSKA (reference sequence). V was shortened by 1 base and J by 3 bases, with 15 bases between the two germline ends. The CDR3 has 16 residues. The CDR3 loop is CSARGFGISDTGELFF. The DNA for the CDR3 is TGCAGTGCTAGAGGATTCGGGATCTCGGACACCGGGGAGCTGTTTTTT.

In its sample, this clonotype was seen many times. The J gene is TRBJ2-1, the V gene TRBV7-2, with D possibly TRBD1 on 7 matching bases. Deletions cut 7 bases from V and 1 base from J, with 14 bases between. There are 15 residues in the CDR3. The germline gives CDR1 SGHTA, CDR2 FQGNSA. The CDR3, as DNA: TGTGCCAGCATCGCGGAGGGGGCTTCCTACAATGAGCAGTTCTTC. Translation gives CASIAEGASYNEQFF.

The V and J genes are TRBV28 and TRBJ2-7; no clear D. Trimming removed 3 bases from V and 2 bases from J, with 11 bases in between. Per the germline V gene, CDR1 is MDHEN and CDR2 is SYDVKM. This CDR3 has 14 amino acids. In DNA form, the CDR3 reads TGTGCCAGCAGTTTCTCTACAGCTGCCTACGAGCAGTACTTC. Amino acids: CASSFSTAAYEQYF. The whole variable domain, remainder taken from reference TRBV28 and TRBJ2-7, is DVKVTQSSRYLVKRTGEKVFLECVQDMDHENMFWYRQDPGLGLRLIYFSYDVKMKEKGDIPEGYSVSREKKERFSLILESASTNQTSMYLCASSFSTAAYEQYFGPGTRLTVT.

This clonotype has ten or more counts. The chain is built from TRBV14 and TRBJ2-7; 9 bases agree with TRBD2. This CDR3 region has 14 residues. Germline V gene lookup returns CDR1 SGHDN and CDR2 FVKESK. The V gene end was trimmed by 1 base and the J gene end by 4 bases; junction bases not matched to a gene: 2. The CDR3 DNA reads as TGTGCCAGCAGCCAAGGTCTAGCGGGGTACGAGCAGTACTTC. Residues: CASSQGLAGYEQYF.

There are many counts of this clonotype. The chain uses TRBV10-1 and TRBJ2-7, with a weak D call TRBD2 (5 bases). The V and J ends lost 3 bases and 2 bases respectively, with 11 bases between them. The V gene's germline CDR1 is WNHNN and CDR2 SYGVQD (reference sequence). This CDR3 is 14 amino acids long. CDR3 region: CASSDGIRPYEQYF. The CDR3 DNA sequence: TGCGCCAGCAGTGACGGGATTAGGCCCTACGAGCAGTACTTC.